Each of the 18 T cell receptor beta chains below was sequenced from the same sample in a study of control samples from healthy donors and cancer patients. This table comes from immunoSEQ multiplex PCR, and its TCRdb copy is limited to in-frame clones, with some not included. Of about 180,000 clones in the sample, around 90% were seen once. Source material: blood. The source is a man younger than 45 in good health.

V and J are TRBV4-1 and TRBJ1-3, with no clear D. The V and J ends lost 1 base and 0 bases respectively, with 7 bases between them. This CDR3 has 15 residues. The germline CDR1 and CDR2 sequences are MGHRA and YSYEKL. The CDR3 loop reads CASSQVPSSGNTIYF. The CDR3 DNA reads TGCGCCAGCAGCCAAGTTCCGAGCTCTGGAAACACCATATATTTT.

V is TRBV30 and J is TRBJ1-2; weak D call: TRBD1 (5 bases). CDR3 length equals 13 residues. Germline loops: CDR1 GTSNPN, CDR2 SVGIG (reference sequence). V lost 6 bases to trimming and J lost 8 bases, with 19 bases between them. The DNA for the CDR3 is TGTGCCTGCCCTTGGAGGGGAATGCAAGGCTACACCTTC. This translates into CACPWRGMQGYTF.

This chain connects TRBV7-9 to TRBJ1-2; D is unclear. This CDR3 contains 15 residues. Between the trimmed V and J ends, which lost 1 base and 5 bases, there was a span of 14 bases. The germline CDR1 and CDR2 sequences are SEHNR and FQNEAQ (reference sequence). In DNA, the CDR3 is TGTGCCAGCAGCTTAGATGTGGTAGCAATTTATGGCTACACCTTC. Residues: CASSLDVVAIYGYTF.

The chain carries TRBV19 and TRBJ2-5; tentative D call: TRBD1 (6 bases). The germline V gene encodes CDR1 LNHDA and CDR2 SQIVND (reference sequence). The CDR3 consists of 14 residues. Trimming pared 5 bases from V and 5 bases from J, leaving 15 bases between. In DNA, the CDR3 is TGTGCCAGTAGTTGGGGGCGGAGAGGGGAGACCCAGTACTTC. It specifies CASSWGRRGETQYF.

The chain is built from TRBV21-1 and TRBJ1-5; the D call of TRBD1 is as the table states it, not checked on the DNA. TRBV21-1 constitutes a pseudogene. This CDR3 is built from 16 residues. The chain's CDR3 is CASSIRHDYSNQPQHF. The DNA of the CDR3 is TGTGCCAGCAGCATACGACATGATTATAGCAATCAGCCCCAGCATTTT.

The CDR3 loop reads CASSATLNTGELFF. CDR3 sequence (DNA): TGCGCCAGCAGCGCCACACTTAACACCGGGGAGCTGTTTTTT. The V gene is TRBV5-1, the J gene TRBJ2-2; no firm D call. Trimming took 4 bases from V and 2 from J, leaving 9 bases between them. This CDR3 contains 14 residues. Germline V gene sequence: CDR1 SGHRS, CDR2 YFSETQ.

This chain links TRBV12-5 with TRBJ2-1; the match to TRBD2 covers 8 bases. The CDR3 covers 14 residues. Germline loops: CDR1 LGHNT, CDR2 FRNRAP. V was clipped by 5 bases and J by 5 bases; unmatched bases: 5. For the CDR3, the DNA is TGTGCTAGTGGTCCCCGGCGGGGGGACAATGAGCAGTTCTTC. Its protein product is CASGPRRGDNEQFF.

The chain links TRBV18 to TRBJ2-1; 9 nucleotides agree with TRBD2. The ends lost 1 base at V and 8 bases at J; junction bases unmatched: 6. CDR1 KGHSH and CDR2 LQKENI come from the germline V gene. This CDR3 region has 15 residues. CDR3 DNA sequence: TGTGCCAGCTCACCACTAGCGGGGGTTACAGATGAGCAGTTCTTC. Its translation: CASSPLAGVTDEQFF.

The chain is built from TRBV18 and TRBJ1-1; D might be TRBD1 (5 bases). The germline V gene encodes CDR1 KGHSH and CDR2 LQKENI. The CDR3 loop spans 16 amino acids. Trimming stripped 3 bases from V and 0 bases from J, with 14 bases between. The CDR3 DNA sequence: TGTGCCAGCTCACCGGGGGGTACGGGGGTGAACACTGAAGCTTTCTTT. Encoded protein: CASSPGGTGVNTEAFF.

This clone was detected once. The chain is built from TRBV7-2 and TRBJ2-2; D is ambiguous. V was pared by 5 bases and J by 5 bases, with 9 bases between. Germline lookup yields CDR1 SGHTA and CDR2 FQGNSA. The CDR3 contains 13 residues. CDR3 in amino acids: CASSPAKTGELFF. DNA of the CDR3: TGTGCCAGCAGCCCAGCAAAGACCGGGGAGCTGTTTTTT.

The V gene is TRBV6-4, the J gene TRBJ1-2; the match to TRBD1 covers 8 bases. Germline V gene sequence: CDR1 MRHNA, CDR2 SNTAGT. V shed 3 bases, J shed 4 bases, and the junction held 1 base outside the gene matches. The CDR3 extends over 13 amino acids. CDR3 sequence reads: CASSEGTGYGYTF. In DNA form, the CDR3 reads TGTGCCAGCAGTGAAGGGACAGGCTATGGCTACACCTTC.

V is TRBV7-2 and J is TRBJ2-2; a possible D gene is TRBD2 (5 bases). CDR1 is SGHTA, CDR2 FQGNSA, per germline. The CDR3 totals 14 residues. Trimming took off 5 bases at V and 3 bases at J, with 10 bases between the two ends. The CDR3 loop reads CASSPLDYTGELFF. As DNA, the CDR3 is TGTGCCAGCAGCCCCCTGGACTACACCGGGGAGCTGTTTTTT.

The chain carries TRBV21-1 and TRBJ2-3; the table's D call of TRBD1 was not tested on the DNA. TRBV21-1 is a listed pseudogene. The CDR3 has 14 amino acids. CDR3 region: CASSNQGAADTQYF. The CDR3, as DNA: TGTGCCAGCAGCAACCAGGGGGCAGCAGATACGCAGTATTTT.

The J gene is TRBJ1-3, the V gene TRBV11-2, with TRBD1 as a possible D gene (5 bases). Germline V gene lookup returns CDR1 SGHAT and CDR2 FQNNGV. V was cut by 5 bases and J by 4 bases, with 15 bases left in between. This CDR3 is 15 amino acids long. CDR3 sequence: CASSPGTAGGNTIYF. The CDR3 bases are TGTGCCAGCAGCCCCGGGACGGCCGGGGGAAACACCATATATTTT.

The V gene is TRBV6-2 or TRBV6-3, the J gene TRBJ2-3; D is unclear. The CDR3 loop spans 16 amino acids. The germline gives CDR1 MNHEY, CDR2 SVGEGT. The V and J ends lost 0 bases and 1 base respectively, with 11 bases between them. The CDR3 loop is CASSYSSRARTDTQYF. The CDR3 DNA follows: TGTGCCAGCAGTTACTCGAGCCGTGCACGCACAGATACGCAGTATTTT.

This rearrangement joins TRBV6-5 to TRBJ1-3; D may be TRBD1 (5 bases). CDR3 size: 16 residues. V was trimmed by 0 bases and J by 0 bases, leaving 9 bases between them. Germline CDR1 MNHEY, CDR2 SVGAGI. The CDR3 nucleotides are TGTGCCAGCAGTTACTCTGACAGCCTCTCTGGAAACACCATATATTTT. Translated: CASSYSDSLSGNTIYF.

The chain combines TRBV9 with TRBJ2-1; the match to TRBD2 covers 11 bases. The ends lost 3 bases at V and 7 bases at J; junction bases unmatched: 12. Germline loops: CDR1 SGDLS, CDR2 YYNGEE. This CDR3 contains 17 residues. CDR3 residues: CASSEAELAGVGNEQFF. The CDR3 DNA sequence: TGTGCCAGCAGCGAGGCAGAACTAGCGGGAGTTGGGAATGAGCAGTTCTTC.

The V gene is TRBV11-2, the J gene TRBJ2-7; D gene ambiguous. V was cut by 0 bases and J by 3 bases, with 15 bases left in between. The germline V gene has CDR1 SGHAT and CDR2 FQNNGV. The CDR3 is made up of 16 amino acids. In nucleotides, the CDR3 is TGTGCCAGCAGCTTAGATAATAATTTTCTCTACTACGAGCAGTACTTC. Translated: CASSLDNNFLYYEQYF.